The 21 T cell receptor beta chains reported below all come from one sample, sequenced in a study of T cells in tumors after PD-1 blockade (dated 2019 in TCRdb). The time point label for this specimen denotes: before anti-PD-1 therapy. The library relied on the immunoSEQ multiplex PCR assay. TCRdb took this table from immuneACCESS and kept in-frame rearrangements with V and J called. Such tables lack part of the clones; where checked against another copy, unresolved V genes explain under half of the gap, and the rest is unexplained. The sample profile shows 10,000 to 15,000 clones; 55% to 80% of them were found once. The ten largest make up roughly 28% of the sample. Here the sequenced sample was tumor tissue, taken before anti-PD-1 treatment. The receptors were sampled from a human donor with cutaneous squamous cell carcinoma.

The chain combines TRBV5-6 with TRBJ2-6; D gene unclear. Germline CDR1 reads SGHDT; CDR2 reads YYEEEE. The V end was cut by 1 base, the J end by 1 base, with 15 bases between. The CDR3 contains 18 residues. CDR3 DNA sequence: TGTGCCAGCAGCTTGCTAGGGCAAGGCCGGTCTGGGGCCAACGTCCTGACTTTC. It codes for CASSLLGQGRSGANVLTF.

V gene TRBV10-3 combines with J gene TRBJ2-2; no clear D. The ends were cut back, 1 base at V and 4 bases at J, with 16 bases in the middle. This CDR3 is 17 amino acids long. Germline CDR1 reads ENHRY; CDR2 reads SYGVKD. CDR3 coding DNA: TGTGCCATCAGTGAGTTCGACGGTGTGGCGAGCACCGGGGAGCTGTTTTTT. Amino acid sequence: CAISEFDGVASTGELFF.

This chain links TRBV11-2 with TRBJ2-1; TRBD1 agrees at 7 bases. The germline V gene encodes CDR1 SGHAT and CDR2 FQNNGV. CDR3 length: 18 residues. V shed 3 bases and J 0 bases; nucleotides not matched to a gene: 11. The CDR3 region has the DNA TGTGCCAGCAGCTTTACACTTAAGACAGGGAGCTCCTACAATGAGCAGTTCTTC. Its protein is CASSFTLKTGSSYNEQFF.

The rearrangement links TRBV7-2 to TRBJ1-1; D gene uncertain. The CDR3 is 13 residues long. Germline assignment: CDR1 SGHTA and CDR2 FQGNSA. Between the trimmed V and J ends, which lost 4 bases and 3 bases, there was a span of 9 bases. CDR3 in DNA: TGTGCCAGCAGCTCTCTCGGGGACACTGAAGCTTTCTTT. Translation gives CASSSLGDTEAFF.

This clone was found a few times. V and J are TRBV9 and TRBJ2-1; maybe TRBD2 (5 bases). The V gene lost 1 base and the J gene lost 0 bases, with 8 bases spanning the gap. The CDR3 has 15 amino acids. Looked up from germline, CDR1 is SGDLS and CDR2 is YYNGEE. CDR3 sequence reads: CASSVSGNSYNEQFF. CDR3 bases: TGTGCCAGCAGCGTAAGCGGCAACTCCTACAATGAGCAGTTCTTC.

This clone has only a few counts. This same CDR3 is encoded by further DNA sequences in the sample. CDR3 coding DNA: TGTGCCAGCCGCGACAGTATGAACACTGAAGCTTTCTTT. Residues: CASRDSMNTEAFF. The rearrangement links TRBV28 to TRBJ1-1, with TRBD1 as a possible D gene (5 bases). Germline lookup yields CDR1 MDHEN and CDR2 SYDVKM. V lost 8 bases, J lost 0 bases, and 10 bases lay in between. The CDR3 runs to 13 residues.

The J gene is TRBJ1-5, the V gene TRBV6-2 or TRBV6-3; D ambiguous. The CDR3 consists of 15 residues. V gave up 0 bases and J gave up 3 bases, with 9 bases separating them. Germline values: CDR1 MNHEY, CDR2 SVGEGT. The CDR3 reads CASSYSGRNNQPQHF. The DNA for the CDR3 is TGTGCCAGCAGTTACTCTGGTAGAAACAATCAGCCCCAGCATTTT.

The chain carries TRBV4-2 and TRBJ2-7, with D unresolved. The germline CDR1 and CDR2 sequences are LGHNA and YNFKEQ. Between the trimmed V and J ends, which lost 0 bases and 0 bases, there was a span of 12 bases. The CDR3 has 16 amino acids. The DNA for the CDR3 is TGTGCCAGCAGCCAAGAGGTAGCTGTGAGCTCCTACGAGCAGTACTTC. Amino acids: CASSQEVAVSSYEQYF.

The chain couples TRBV5-1 to TRBJ2-1, with TRBD2 matching 9 bases. The ends lost 3 bases at V and 10 bases at J; junction bases unmatched: 8. Germline V gene data show CDR1 as SGHRS and CDR2 as YFSETQ. This CDR3 region has 14 residues. CDR3 nucleotides: TGCGCCAGCAGCTCCAGACTAGCGGAAGGGGAGCAGTTCTTC. It encodes CASSSRLAEGEQFF.

CDR3 sequence reads: CATSWTDTQYF. For the CDR3, the DNA is TGTGCCACCAGTTGGACAGATACGCAGTATTTT. This chain uses TRBV24-1 with TRBJ2-3; no clear D. Germline lookup yields CDR1 KGHDR and CDR2 SFDVKD. The V and J ends lost 6 bases and 3 bases respectively, with 3 bases between them. CDR3 length: 11 amino acids.

This clone was seen only a few times. For the CDR3, the DNA is TGTGCCAGCAGCCAAGTCCACCGGGGGACAGACAATCAGCCCCAGCATTTT. It is translated as CASSQVHRGTDNQPQHF. This rearrangement joins TRBV3-1 (or the pseudogene TRBV3-2) to TRBJ1-5; TRBD1 aligns across 7 bases. V shed 1 base, J shed 3 bases, and the junction held 9 bases outside the gene matches. Germline V gives CDR1 LGHDT, CDR2 YNNKEL (reference sequence). The CDR3 length is 17 residues.

This chain uses TRBV28 with TRBJ2-2, with D possibly matching TRBD2 (6 bases). From germline, CDR1 is MDHEN and CDR2 SYDVKM. This CDR3 comprises 16 residues. V was shortened by 3 bases and J by 6 bases, with 17 bases between the two germline ends. CDR3 region: CASSFYGLSGAGELFF. The DNA of the CDR3 is TGTGCCAGCAGTTTTTACGGACTTTCGGGGGCCGGGGAGCTGTTTTTT.

The rearrangement uses TRBV9 and TRBJ2-2, with a weak D call TRBD2 (6 bases). The CDR3 runs 16 residues. Trimming removed 4 bases from V and 1 base from J, with 14 bases in between. Germline V gives CDR1 SGDLS, CDR2 YYNGEE. This CDR3 is CASSPPNSGNTGELFF. The CDR3 DNA is TGTGCCAGCAGCCCCCCAAATAGCGGGAACACCGGGGAGCTGTTTTTT.

This chain connects TRBV7-2 to TRBJ2-7, with D perhaps TRBD1 (6 bases). CDR3 length: 16 amino acids. Germline V gene lookup returns CDR1 SGHTA and CDR2 FQGNSA. Trimming removed 1 base at V and 0 bases at J, with 13 bases between. CDR3: CASSLVGAPDSYEQYF. The CDR3 region has the DNA TGTGCCAGCAGCTTAGTGGGGGCGCCGGACTCCTACGAGCAGTACTTC. Supplemented by reference TRBV7-2 and TRBJ2-7, the full variable domain reads GAGVSQSPSNKVTEKGKDVELRCDPISGHTALYWYRQSLGQGLEFLIYFQGNSAPDKSGLPSDRFSAERTGGSVSTLTIQRTQQEDSAVYLCASSLVGAPDSYEQYFGPGTRLTVT.

The chain carries TRBV12-3 or TRBV12-4 and TRBJ2-5, with D unclear. The CDR3 is 11 residues long. Deletions cut 4 bases from V and 4 bases from J, with 4 bases between. CDR3 amino acids: CASSWGETQYF. DNA for the CDR3: TGTGCCAGCAGTTGGGGAGAGACCCAGTACTTC.

The chain recombines TRBV5-4 with TRBJ2-2, with a weak D call TRBD2 (6 bases). The CDR3 loop spans 16 amino acids. CDR1 SGHNT and CDR2 YYREEE come from the germline V gene (reference sequence). The V and J ends lost 3 bases and 5 bases respectively, with 17 bases between them. As DNA, the CDR3 is TGTGCCAGCAGCTGGGGCGGGGTACGAAAAACCGGGGAGCTGTTTTTT. Its protein is CASSWGGVRKTGELFF.

This chain joins TRBV5-6 and TRBJ1-1; D is unresolved. In germline, CDR1 is SGHDT, CDR2 YYEEEE. The length of the CDR3 is 14 residues. V was clipped by 4 bases and J by 1 base, with 11 bases between them. The CDR3 loop is CASSPRTRNTEAFF. The CDR3, as DNA: TGTGCCAGCAGCCCCCGCACCAGGAACACTGAAGCTTTCTTT.

The chain is built from TRBV3-1 (or the pseudogene TRBV3-2) and TRBJ2-1; 11 nucleotides agree with TRBD2. The J segment lost 4 bases and the V segment lost 4 bases, leaving 3 bases of the junction unmatched. The CDR3 runs to 15 residues. Germline CDR1 and CDR2: LGHDT and YNNKEL (reference sequence). DNA for the CDR3: TGTGCCAGCAGCCGTAGCGGGGGGGCGTACAATGAGCAGTTCTTC. The encoded protein is CASSRSGGAYNEQFF.

The count of this clone is one. V is TRBV5-1 and J is TRBJ2-3, with D perhaps given as TRBD1 or TRBD2 (5 bases each). Germline V gene data show CDR1 as SGHRS and CDR2 as YFSETQ. This CDR3 is 15 amino acids long. V lost 3 bases and J 1 base, leaving 12 bases between the germline ends. The DNA for the CDR3 is TGCGCCAGCAGCTCTGGATTGGGGGGCACAGATACGCAGTATTTT. Its protein is CASSSGLGGTDTQYF.

The DNA for the CDR3 is TGTGCCAGCAGCGGCGGTAGCGGGGCCTCGTGGGAGCAGTTCTTC. Encoded protein: CASSGGSGASWEQFF. The chain recombines TRBV9 with TRBJ2-1; 8 nucleotides agree with TRBD2. The CDR3 contains 15 residues. Trimming cost V 3 bases and J 10 bases; bases outside gene matches: 12. Germline CDR1 SGDLS, CDR2 YYNGEE.

The gene calls are TRBV20-1 and TRBJ1-1; D is uncertain. Germline V gene data show CDR1 as DFQATT and CDR2 as SNEGSKA (reference sequence). Trimming took off 6 bases at V and 1 base at J, with 6 bases between the two ends. This CDR3 is built from 11 residues. The DNA of the CDR3 is TGCAGTGCCCCCGGGAACACTGAAGCTTTCTTT. Its translation is CSAPGNTEAFF.